The 19 T cell receptor beta chains in this list originate from one sample, sequenced in a study of blood T cell repertoires in COVID-19. TCRdb keeps only in-frame clones here, not all; method: immunoSEQ multiplex PCR. The repertoire holds over 130,000 clones, with about 82% as singletons. The sample comprised peripheral blood. Receptors were obtained from a man aged 45-60 years with acute or convalescent COVID-19.

This sequence joins TRBV4-1 and TRBJ2-7; no definite D call. The CDR3 extends over 13 amino acids. Per germline, CDR1 MGHRA and CDR2 YSYEKL. V lost 1 base and J 3 bases, leaving 7 bases between the germline ends. The CDR3 loop is CASSQGPSYEQYF. As DNA, the CDR3 is TGCGCCAGCAGCCAAGGGCCCAGCTACGAGCAGTACTTC.

V gene TRBV19 combines with J gene TRBJ1-5; D perhaps matches TRBD1 (6 bases). The V gene lost 3 bases and the J gene lost 6 bases, with 15 bases spanning the gap. This CDR3 region has 15 residues. Germline CDR1 is LNHDA and CDR2 is SQIVND (reference sequence). The CDR3 region is CASSIQGPGGQPQHF. CDR3 in DNA: TGTGCCAGTAGTATCCAGGGGCCAGGAGGTCAGCCCCAGCATTTT.

The sample holds a few counts of this clone. The J gene is TRBJ2-7, the V gene TRBV9; no definite D call. Trimming pared 0 bases from V and 2 bases from J, leaving 9 bases between. Germline CDR1 is SGDLS and CDR2 is YYNGEE. The CDR3 is 14 residues long. DNA of the CDR3: TGTGCCAGCAGCGTAGGAGGTATGACCTACGAGCAGTACTTC. Its translation: CASSVGGMTYEQYF.

This chain uses TRBV5-6 with TRBJ2-7; 8 bases line up with TRBD1. From germline, CDR1 is SGHDT and CDR2 YYEEEE. The CDR3 consists of 14 residues. The V and J ends lost 4 bases and 2 bases, in that order; junction bases with no gene match: 5. The CDR3 reads CASSINRGTYEQYF. The CDR3 DNA is TGTGCCAGCAGCATAAACAGGGGGACCTACGAGCAGTACTTC.

The rearrangement links TRBV10-2 to TRBJ1-6; no reliable D call. Trimming took off 5 bases at V and 5 bases at J, with 10 bases between the two ends. The CDR3 extends over 14 amino acids. Germline V gene lookup returns CDR1 WSHSY and CDR2 SAAADI. The CDR3 bases are TGCGCCAGCAGTAAGAGGGTAGATAATTCACCCCTCCACTTT. The encoded protein is CASSKRVDNSPLHF.

J is TRBJ2-5 and V is TRBV28; TRBD2 might be the D (5 bases). The CDR3 spans 13 residues. Germline V CDR1 and CDR2: MDHEN, SYDVKM. V lost 5 bases and J lost 4, with 11 bases in between. The CDR3 region is CASSPAGSETQYF. The CDR3 bases are TGTGCCAGCAGTCCGGCGGGCTCAGAGACCCAGTACTTC.

This chain connects TRBV30 to TRBJ2-3; possible D gene TRBD1, 6 bases. The CDR3 has 12 residues. V was pared by 5 bases and J by 7 bases, with 13 bases between. Germline V CDR1 and CDR2: GTSNPN, SVGIG (reference sequence). In DNA form, the CDR3 reads TGTGCCTGGGGGGCGGACAGTCATACGCAGTATTTT. It is translated as CAWGADSHTQYF.

V usage is TRBV5-4 and J usage is TRBJ1-6, with TRBD1 matching over 11 bases. The CDR3 extends over 18 amino acids. Germline-derived CDR1 and CDR2 are SGHNT and YYREEE (reference sequence). The ends lost 3 bases at V and 7 bases at J; junction bases unmatched: 12. The CDR3 DNA reads TGTGCCAGCAGCTCCGGGACAGGGGGTAGCCCGGGGAATTCACCCCTCCACTTT. It translates to CASSSGTGGSPGNSPLHF.

The gene calls are TRBV29-1 and TRBJ2-3; D remains ambiguous. This CDR3 has 11 amino acids. Trimming removed 8 bases at V and 4 bases at J, with 10 bases between. Germline values: CDR1 SQVTM, CDR2 ANQGSEA. The CDR3 bases are TGCAGCAGCCGACTGTCAGATACGCAGTATTTT. It is translated as CSSRLSDTQYF.

This clone was observed a few times. This chain connects TRBV7-9 to TRBJ2-7, with TRBD1 identical over 9 bases. The CDR3 has 14 residues. Germline V gives CDR1 SEHNR, CDR2 FQNEAQ (reference sequence). The J segment lost 1 base and the V segment lost 5 bases, leaving 3 bases of the junction unmatched. CDR3 protein: CASSRDRGSYEQYF. Written as DNA, the CDR3 is TGTGCCAGCAGCCGAGACAGGGGGTCCTACGAGCAGTACTTC. The whole variable domain, remainder taken from reference TRBV7-9 and TRBJ2-7, is DTGVSQNPRHKITKRGQNVTFRCDPISEHNRLYWYRQTLGQGPEFLTYFQNEAQLEKSRLLSDRFSAERPKGSFSTLEIQRTEQGDSAMYLCASSRDRGSYEQYFGPGTRLTVT.

This chain joins TRBV19 and TRBJ1-2; 12 nucleotides line up with TRBD1. Trimming at V came to 6 bases and at J to 8 bases, leaving 10 bases not matched to a gene. This CDR3 region has 15 residues. Germline V gene data show CDR1 as LNHDA and CDR2 as SQIVND (reference sequence). CDR3 DNA: TGTGCCAGTAGGGGACAGGGGGCGACGGGAAAGGGCTACACCTTC. Encoded protein: CASRGQGATGKGYTF.

V is TRBV10-3 and J is TRBJ2-7, with 7 bases lining up with TRBD1. This CDR3 has 16 residues. The trim removed 3 bases at V and 7 bases at J, leaving 15 bases unmatched. Germline CDR1 and CDR2: ENHRY and SYGVKD. CDR3 in amino acids: CAISETHDRETGEQYF. Here the CDR3 DNA reads TGTGCCATCAGTGAAACCCACGACAGGGAAACTGGGGAGCAGTACTTC.

This clone was seen a handful of times. This chain uses TRBV6-5 with TRBJ1-6, with D tentatively TRBD1 (6 bases). Trimming took off 7 bases at V and 9 bases at J, with 16 bases between the two ends. This CDR3 is built from 14 residues. The V gene's germline CDR1 is MNHEY and CDR2 SVGAGI. The CDR3 loop is CASTQRQVVSPLHF. The CDR3 DNA reads as TGTGCCAGCACCCAGCGACAGGTGGTTTCACCCCTCCACTTT.

This clone occurred a few times. V and J are TRBV27 and TRBJ2-1; perhaps TRBD2 as D (6 bases). Between the trimmed V and J ends, which lost 5 bases and 2 bases, there was a span of 16 bases. Per germline, CDR1 MNHEY and CDR2 SMNVEV (reference sequence). The CDR3 is 16 residues long. Here the CDR3 reads CASSPRSGETYNEQFF. The CDR3 DNA follows: TGTGCCAGCAGTCCACGTAGCGGTGAGACCTACAATGAGCAGTTCTTC.

The chain recombines TRBV5-8 with TRBJ2-5; tentatively, D is TRBD1 (6 bases). Trimming left V 2 bases short and J 5 bases short, with 13 bases between. Looked up from germline, CDR1 is SGHTS and CDR2 is YDEGEE. CDR3 length: 14 residues. For the CDR3, the DNA is TGTGCCAGCAGCTTTTCGGACAGAGTGGAGACCCAGTACTTC. It codes for CASSFSDRVETQYF.

This clone was seen just once. The chain joins TRBV6-5 to TRBJ1-1; weak D call: TRBD1 (6 bases). V was pared by 5 bases and J by 3 bases, with 10 bases between. The CDR3 has 13 residues. The V gene's germline CDR1 is MNHEY and CDR2 SVGAGI. The CDR3 sequence is CASSPTGHTEAFF. The CDR3 DNA reads TGTGCCAGCAGTCCAACAGGGCACACTGAAGCTTTCTTT.

This clone was seen only once. V is TRBV9 and J is TRBJ2-5; 7 bases map to TRBD2. Germline CDR1 reads SGDLS; CDR2 reads YYNGEE. V trimming: 3 bases; J trimming: 2 bases; junction bases outside the gene matches: 4. The CDR3 has 14 residues. The CDR3 DNA sequence: TGTGCCAGCAGCGCGGGGGGTATACAAGAGACCCAGTACTTC. Translating it yields CASSAGGIQETQYF.

The chain carries TRBV20-1 and TRBJ1-1; 7 positions agree with TRBD1. Trimming cost V 3 bases and J 0 bases; bases outside gene matches: 4. Germline loops: CDR1 DFQATT, CDR2 SNEGSKA (reference sequence). CDR3 length: 14 residues. CDR3 in amino acids: CSASYRGLNTEAFF. CDR3 nucleotides: TGCAGTGCTAGTTACAGGGGCTTGAACACTGAAGCTTTCTTT.

The chain carries TRBV4-1 and TRBJ1-2; tentatively, D is TRBD1 (6 bases). The V gene's germline CDR1 is MGHRA and CDR2 YSYEKL. This CDR3 has 12 residues. V was clipped by 4 bases and J by 5 bases, with 8 bases between them. The CDR3 nucleotides are TGCGCCAGCAGCCTTACAGGGTATGGCTACACCTTC. It yields the protein CASSLTGYGYTF.